This T cell receptor beta chain was captured in a study of Siglec-9 on CD8 T cells in melanoma. A word on this clone: The antigen is not known.

Points from the study as a whole: An effector memory CD8+ T-cell subset seemingly accumulating in melanoma was reportedly marked and regulated by Siglec-9.

This CDR3 is built from 13 residues. The germline V gene encodes CDR1 SGHAT and CDR2 FQNNGV. The V end lost 2 bases, the J end lost 8 bases, and 12 bases lay between the germline ends. The repertoire was sequenced with immunoSEQ multiplex PCR; TCRdb's copy has only in-frame clones and lacks some. The data contain around 30,000 clones, 75% to 90% of them singletons. This sequence was found in a human donor in good health. The chain joins TRBV11-2 to TRBJ1-1; maybe TRBD1 (5 bases). The sequenced material came from Siglec-9- CD8+ T cells sorted from blood. This chain's CDR3 is CASSLMGGAEAFF. The CDR3 coding sequence is TGTGCCAGCAGCTTAATGGGCGGGGCAGAAGCTTTCTTT.